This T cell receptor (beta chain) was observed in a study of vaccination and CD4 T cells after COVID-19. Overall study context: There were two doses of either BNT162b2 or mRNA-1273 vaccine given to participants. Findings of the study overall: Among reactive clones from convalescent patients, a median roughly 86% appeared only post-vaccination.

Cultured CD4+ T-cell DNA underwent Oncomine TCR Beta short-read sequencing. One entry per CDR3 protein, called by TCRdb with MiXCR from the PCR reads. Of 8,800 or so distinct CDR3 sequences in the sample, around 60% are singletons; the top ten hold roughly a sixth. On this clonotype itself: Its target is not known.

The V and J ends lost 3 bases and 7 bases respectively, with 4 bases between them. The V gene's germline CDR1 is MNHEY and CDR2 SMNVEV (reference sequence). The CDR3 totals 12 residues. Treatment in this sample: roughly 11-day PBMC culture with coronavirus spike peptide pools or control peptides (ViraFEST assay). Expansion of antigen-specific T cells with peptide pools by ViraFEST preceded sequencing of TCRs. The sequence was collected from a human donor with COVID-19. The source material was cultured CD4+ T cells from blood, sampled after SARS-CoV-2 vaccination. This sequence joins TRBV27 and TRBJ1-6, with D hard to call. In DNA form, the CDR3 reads TGTGCCAGCAGTTTTGAAAATTCACCCCTCCACTTT. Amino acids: CASSFENSPLHF.